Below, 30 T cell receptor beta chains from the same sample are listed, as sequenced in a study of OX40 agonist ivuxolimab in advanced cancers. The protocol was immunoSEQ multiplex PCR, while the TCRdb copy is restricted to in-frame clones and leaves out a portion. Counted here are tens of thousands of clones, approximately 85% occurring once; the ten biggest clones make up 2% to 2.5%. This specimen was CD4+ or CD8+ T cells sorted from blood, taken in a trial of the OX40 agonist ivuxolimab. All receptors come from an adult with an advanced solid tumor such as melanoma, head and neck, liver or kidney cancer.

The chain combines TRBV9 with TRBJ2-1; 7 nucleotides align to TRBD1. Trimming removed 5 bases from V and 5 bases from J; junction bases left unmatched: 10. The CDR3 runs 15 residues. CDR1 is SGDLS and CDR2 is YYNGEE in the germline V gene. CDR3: CASREETGSDNEQFF. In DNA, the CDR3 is TGTGCCAGCAGGGAAGAGACAGGGTCGGACAATGAGCAGTTCTTC.

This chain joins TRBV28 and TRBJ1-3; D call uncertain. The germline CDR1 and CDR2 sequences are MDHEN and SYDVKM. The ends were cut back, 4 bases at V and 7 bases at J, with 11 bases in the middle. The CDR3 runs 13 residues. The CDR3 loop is CASSSGLGNTIYF. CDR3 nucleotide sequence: TGTGCCAGCAGTTCGGGTTTGGGGAACACCATATATTTT.

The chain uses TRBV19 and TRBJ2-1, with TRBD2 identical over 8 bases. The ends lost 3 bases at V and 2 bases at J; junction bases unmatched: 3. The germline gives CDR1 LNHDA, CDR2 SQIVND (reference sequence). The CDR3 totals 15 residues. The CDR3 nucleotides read TGTGCCAGTAGTATGTCCGGGAGGGCCTACAATGAGCAGTTCTTC. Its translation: CASSMSGRAYNEQFF.

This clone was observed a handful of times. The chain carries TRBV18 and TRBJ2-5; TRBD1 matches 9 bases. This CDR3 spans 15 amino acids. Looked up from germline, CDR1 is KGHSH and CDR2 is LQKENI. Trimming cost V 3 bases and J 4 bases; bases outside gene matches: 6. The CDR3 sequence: CASSPGQGDGETQYF. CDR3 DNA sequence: TGTGCCAGCTCACCGGGACAGGGAGATGGAGAGACCCAGTACTTC. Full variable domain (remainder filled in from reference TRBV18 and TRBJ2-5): NAGVMQNPRHLVRRRGQEARLRCSPMKGHSHVYWYRQLPEEGLKFMVYLQKENIIDESGMPKERFSAEFPKEGPSILRIQQVVRGDSAAYFCASSPGQGDGETQYFGPGTRLLVL.

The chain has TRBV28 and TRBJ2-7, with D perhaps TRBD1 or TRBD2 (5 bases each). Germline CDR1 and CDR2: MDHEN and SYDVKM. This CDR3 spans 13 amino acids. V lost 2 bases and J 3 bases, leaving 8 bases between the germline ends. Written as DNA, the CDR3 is TGTGCCAGCAGTTTAGGGACCCTCTACGAGCAGTACTTC. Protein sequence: CASSLGTLYEQYF. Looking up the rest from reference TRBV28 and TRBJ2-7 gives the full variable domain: DVKVTQSSRYLVKRTGEKVFLECVQDMDHENMFWYRQDPGLGLRLIYFSYDVKMKEKGDIPEGYSVSREKKERFSLILESASTNQTSMYLCASSLGTLYEQYFGPGTRLTVT.

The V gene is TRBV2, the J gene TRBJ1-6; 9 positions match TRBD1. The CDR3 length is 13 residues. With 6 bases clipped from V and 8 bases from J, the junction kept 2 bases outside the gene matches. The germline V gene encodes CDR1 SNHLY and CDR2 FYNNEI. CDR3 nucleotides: TGTGCCAGCAGGGGACAGGGAGATTCACCCCTCCACTTT. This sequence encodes CASRGQGDSPLHF. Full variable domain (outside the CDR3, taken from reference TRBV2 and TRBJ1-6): EPEVTQTPSHQVTQMGQEVILRCVPISNHLYFYWYRQILGQKVEFLVSFYNNEISEKSEIFDDQFSVERPDGSNFTLKIRSTKLEDSAMYFCASRGQGDSPLHFGNGTRLTVT.

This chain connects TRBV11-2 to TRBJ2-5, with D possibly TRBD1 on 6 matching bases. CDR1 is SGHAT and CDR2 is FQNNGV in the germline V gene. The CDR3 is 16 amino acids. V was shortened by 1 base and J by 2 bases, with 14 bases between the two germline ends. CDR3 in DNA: TGTGCCAGCAGCTTAGGACTCAGGGGCGGGCAAGAGACCCAGTACTTC. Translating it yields CASSLGLRGGQETQYF.

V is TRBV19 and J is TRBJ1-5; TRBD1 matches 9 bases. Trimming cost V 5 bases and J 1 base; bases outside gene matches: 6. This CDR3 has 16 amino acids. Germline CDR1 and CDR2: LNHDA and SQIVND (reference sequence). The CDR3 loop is CASSLGQGKSNQPQHF. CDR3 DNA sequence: TGTGCCAGTAGTCTGGGACAGGGAAAGAGCAATCAGCCCCAGCATTTT.

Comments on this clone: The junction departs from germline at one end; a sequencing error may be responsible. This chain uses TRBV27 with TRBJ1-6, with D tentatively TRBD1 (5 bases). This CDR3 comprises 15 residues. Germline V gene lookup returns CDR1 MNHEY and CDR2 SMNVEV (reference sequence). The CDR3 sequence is CASSLSGTGNSPLHF. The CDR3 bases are TGTGCCAGCAGTCTATCCGGGACGGGCAATTCACCCCTCCACTTT.

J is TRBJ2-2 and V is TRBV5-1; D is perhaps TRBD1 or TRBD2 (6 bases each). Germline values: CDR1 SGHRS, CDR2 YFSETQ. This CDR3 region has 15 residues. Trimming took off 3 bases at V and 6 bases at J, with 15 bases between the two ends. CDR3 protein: CASSWGPSVPGELFF. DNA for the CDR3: TGCGCCAGCAGCTGGGGGCCTAGCGTCCCCGGGGAGCTGTTTTTT.

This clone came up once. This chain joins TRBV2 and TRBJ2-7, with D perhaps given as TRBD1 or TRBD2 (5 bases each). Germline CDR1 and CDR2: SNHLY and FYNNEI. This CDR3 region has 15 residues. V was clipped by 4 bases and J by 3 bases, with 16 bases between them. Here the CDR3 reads CASSAGTPNGYEQYF. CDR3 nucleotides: TGTGCCAGCAGTGCCGGGACGCCGAACGGCTACGAGCAGTACTTC.

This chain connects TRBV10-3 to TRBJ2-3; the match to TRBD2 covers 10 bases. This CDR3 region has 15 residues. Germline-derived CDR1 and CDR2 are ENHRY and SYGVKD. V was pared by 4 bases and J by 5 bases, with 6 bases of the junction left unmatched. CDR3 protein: CAISAASGSKDTQYF. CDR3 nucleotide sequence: TGTGCCATCAGTGCAGCTAGCGGGAGTAAAGATACGCAGTATTTT.

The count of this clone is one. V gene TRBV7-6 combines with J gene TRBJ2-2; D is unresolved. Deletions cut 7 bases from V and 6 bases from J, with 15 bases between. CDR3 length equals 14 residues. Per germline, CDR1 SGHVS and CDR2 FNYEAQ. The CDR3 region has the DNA TGTGCCAGCACCGTCTCCTTCGGGTCCGGGGAGCTGTTTTTT. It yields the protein CASTVSFGSGELFF.

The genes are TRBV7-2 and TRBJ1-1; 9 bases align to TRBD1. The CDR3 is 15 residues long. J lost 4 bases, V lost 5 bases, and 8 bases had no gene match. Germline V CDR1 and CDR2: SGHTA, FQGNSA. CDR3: CASSERTGEGTEAFF. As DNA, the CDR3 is TGTGCCAGCAGCGAACGGACAGGGGAGGGCACTGAAGCTTTCTTT.

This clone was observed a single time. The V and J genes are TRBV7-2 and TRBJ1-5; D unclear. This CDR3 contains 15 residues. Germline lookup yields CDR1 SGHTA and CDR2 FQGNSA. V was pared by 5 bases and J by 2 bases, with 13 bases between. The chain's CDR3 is CASSPRAVGNQPQHF. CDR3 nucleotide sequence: TGTGCCAGCAGCCCTAGAGCCGTAGGCAATCAGCCCCAGCATTTT. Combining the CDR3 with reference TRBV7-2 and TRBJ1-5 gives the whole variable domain GAGVSQSPSNKVTEKGKDVELRCDPISGHTALYWYRQSLGQGLEFLIYFQGNSAPDKSGLPSDRFSAERTGGSVSTLTIQRTQQEDSAVYLCASSPRAVGNQPQHFGDGTRLSIL.

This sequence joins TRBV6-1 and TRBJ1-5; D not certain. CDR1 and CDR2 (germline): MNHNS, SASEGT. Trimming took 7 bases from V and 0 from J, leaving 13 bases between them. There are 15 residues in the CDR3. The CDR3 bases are TGTGCCAGCACCCTACCGGGGAATAGCAATCAGCCCCAGCATTTT. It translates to CASTLPGNSNQPQHF.

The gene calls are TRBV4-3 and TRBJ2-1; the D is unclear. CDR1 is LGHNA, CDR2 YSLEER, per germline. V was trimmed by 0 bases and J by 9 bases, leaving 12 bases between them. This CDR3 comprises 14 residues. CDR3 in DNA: TGCGCCAGCAGCCAAGATCGTCCCATCGGTGAGCAGTTCTTC. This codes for CASSQDRPIGEQFF.

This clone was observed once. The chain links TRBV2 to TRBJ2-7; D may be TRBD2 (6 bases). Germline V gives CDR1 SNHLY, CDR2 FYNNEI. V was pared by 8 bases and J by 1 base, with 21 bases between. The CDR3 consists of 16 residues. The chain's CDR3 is CASGNFGGLTSYEQYF. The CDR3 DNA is TGTGCCAGCGGGAATTTTGGGGGACTTACTTCCTACGAGCAGTACTTC.

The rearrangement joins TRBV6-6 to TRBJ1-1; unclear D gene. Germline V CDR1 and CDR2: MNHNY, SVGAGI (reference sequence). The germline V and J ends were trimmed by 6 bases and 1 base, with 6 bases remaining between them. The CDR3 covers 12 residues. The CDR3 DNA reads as TGTGCCAGCAGGGACCCGAACACTGAAGCTTTCTTT. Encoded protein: CASRDPNTEAFF.

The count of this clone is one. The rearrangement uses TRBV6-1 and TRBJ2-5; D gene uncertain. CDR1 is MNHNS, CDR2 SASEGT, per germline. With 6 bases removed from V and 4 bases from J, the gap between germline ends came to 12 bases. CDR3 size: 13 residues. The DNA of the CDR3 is TGTGCCAGCAGCTCGGTGCCCGGAGAGACCCAGTACTTC. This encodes CASSSVPGETQYF.

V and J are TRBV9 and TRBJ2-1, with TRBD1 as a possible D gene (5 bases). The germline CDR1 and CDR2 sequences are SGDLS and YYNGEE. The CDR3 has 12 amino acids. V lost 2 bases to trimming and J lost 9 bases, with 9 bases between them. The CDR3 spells CASSVTDIEQFF. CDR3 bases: TGTGCCAGCAGCGTGACAGACATTGAGCAGTTCTTC.

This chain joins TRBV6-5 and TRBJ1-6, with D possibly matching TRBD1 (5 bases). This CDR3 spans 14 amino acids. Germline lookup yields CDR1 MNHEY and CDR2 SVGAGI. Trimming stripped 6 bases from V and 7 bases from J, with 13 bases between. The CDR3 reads CASSQGGNNSPLHF. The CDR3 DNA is TGTGCCAGCAGCCAGGGAGGGAACAATTCACCCCTCCACTTT.

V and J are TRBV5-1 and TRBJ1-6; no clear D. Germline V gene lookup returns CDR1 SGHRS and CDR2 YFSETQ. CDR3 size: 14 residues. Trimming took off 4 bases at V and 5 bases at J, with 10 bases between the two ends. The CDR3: CASSLQVDNSPLHF. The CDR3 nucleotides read TGCGCCAGCAGCCTTCAAGTAGATAATTCACCCCTCCACTTT.

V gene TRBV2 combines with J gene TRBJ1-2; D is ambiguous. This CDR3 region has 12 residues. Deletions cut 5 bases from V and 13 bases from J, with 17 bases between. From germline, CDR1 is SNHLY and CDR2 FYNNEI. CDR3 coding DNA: TGTGCCAGCAGTTCTAGGACCGGGATCGGCACCTTC. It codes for CASSSRTGIGTF. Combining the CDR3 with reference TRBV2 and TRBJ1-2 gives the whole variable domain EPEVTQTPSHQVTQMGQEVILRCVPISNHLYFYWYRQILGQKVEFLVSFYNNEISEKSEIFDDQFSVERPDGSNFTLKIRSTKLEDSAMYFCASSSRTGIGTFGSGTRLTVV.

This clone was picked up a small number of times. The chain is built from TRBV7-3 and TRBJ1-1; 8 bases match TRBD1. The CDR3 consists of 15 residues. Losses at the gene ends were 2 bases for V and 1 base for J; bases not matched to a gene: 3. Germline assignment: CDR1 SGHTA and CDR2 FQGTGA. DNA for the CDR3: TGTGCCAGCAGCTTATCAGGGGGCTCGAACACTGAAGCTTTCTTT. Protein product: CASSLSGGSNTEAFF. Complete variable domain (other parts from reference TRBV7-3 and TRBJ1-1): GAGVSQTPSNKVTEKGKYVELRCDPISGHTALYWYRQSLGQGPEFLIYFQGTGAADDSGLPNDRFFAVRPEGSVSTLKIQRTERGDSAVYLCASSLSGGSNTEAFFGQGTRLTVV.

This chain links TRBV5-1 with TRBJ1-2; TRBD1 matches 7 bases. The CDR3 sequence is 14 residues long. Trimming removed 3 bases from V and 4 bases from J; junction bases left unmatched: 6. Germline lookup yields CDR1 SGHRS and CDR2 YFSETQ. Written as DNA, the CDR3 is TGCGCCAGCAGCTCCGCGGACAGGACCTATGGCTACACCTTC. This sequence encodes CASSSADRTYGYTF.

CDR3 residues: CASSPSPIAYEQYF. DNA for the CDR3: TGTGCCAGCTCACCTTCGCCCATTGCCTACGAGCAGTACTTC. The J gene is TRBJ2-7, the V gene TRBV18; D is undetermined. V lost 3 bases, J lost 2 bases, and 11 bases lay in between. The germline CDR1 and CDR2 sequences are KGHSH and LQKENI. The CDR3 length is 14 residues.

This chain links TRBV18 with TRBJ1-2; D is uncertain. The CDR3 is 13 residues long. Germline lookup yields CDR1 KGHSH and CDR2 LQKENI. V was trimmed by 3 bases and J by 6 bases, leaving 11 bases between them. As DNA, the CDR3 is TGTGCCAGCTCACCGAGAGAGGCCCATGGCTACACCTTC. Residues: CASSPREAHGYTF.

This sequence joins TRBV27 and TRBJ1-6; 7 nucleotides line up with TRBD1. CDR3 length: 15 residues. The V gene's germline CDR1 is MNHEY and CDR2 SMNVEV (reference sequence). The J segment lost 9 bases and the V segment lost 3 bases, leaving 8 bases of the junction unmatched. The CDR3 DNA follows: TGTGCCAGCAGTTTGGTGACAGGGTTGATTTCACCCCTCCACTTT. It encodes CASSLVTGLISPLHF.

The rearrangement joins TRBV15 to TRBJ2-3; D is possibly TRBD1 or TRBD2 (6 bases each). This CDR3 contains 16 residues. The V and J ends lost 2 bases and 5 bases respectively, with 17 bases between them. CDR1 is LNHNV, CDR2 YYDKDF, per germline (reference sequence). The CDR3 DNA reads TGTGCCACCAGCAGATCCCCGCTGGGGGGCCGAGATACGCAGTATTTT. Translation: CATSRSPLGGRDTQYF.